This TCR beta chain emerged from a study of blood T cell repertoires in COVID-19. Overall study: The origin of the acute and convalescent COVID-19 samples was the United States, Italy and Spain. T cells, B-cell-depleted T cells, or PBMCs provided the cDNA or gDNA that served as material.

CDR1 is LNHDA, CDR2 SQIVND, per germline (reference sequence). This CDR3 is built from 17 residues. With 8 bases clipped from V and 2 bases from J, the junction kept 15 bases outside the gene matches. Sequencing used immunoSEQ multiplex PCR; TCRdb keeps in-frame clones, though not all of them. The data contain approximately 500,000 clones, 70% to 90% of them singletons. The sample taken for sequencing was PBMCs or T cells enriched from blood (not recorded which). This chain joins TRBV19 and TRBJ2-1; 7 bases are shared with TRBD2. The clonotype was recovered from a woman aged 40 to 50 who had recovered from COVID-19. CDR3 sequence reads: CASASGPPPGAYNEQFF. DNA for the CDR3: TGTGCCAGTGCTAGCGGTCCCCCTCCCGGGGCCTACAATGAGCAGTTCTTC.